This entry lists 12 T cell receptor beta chains sequenced from one sample in a study of CD8+ T cells in alopecia areata. The authors extracted RNA and reverse transcribed it into cDNA as the sequencing template. Repertoires were generated with immunoSEQ multiplex PCR, while TCRdb's copy carries only in-frame clones and drops some. Singletons are absent from the sample, which has approximately 280,000 clones. Cells pooled from cutaneous lymph nodes were sorted on CD4, CD8alpha, NKG2D, NKG2ACE and other markers. Material for sequencing was CD4+ T cells sorted from a lymph node. The receptors here all came from a C3H/HeJ mouse with alopecia areata. The strain's MHC: H2-k.

This clone was observed a few times. The gene names given are mouse names. The read falls 4 residues short of the CDR3 end, and the missing part is taken from the germline J gene. Other DNA sequences in the same sample also yield this CDR3. J is TRBJ2-3 and V is TRBV13-1; D is undetermined. Trimming cost V 0 bases and J 0 bases, with 5 bases left between them. CDR1 NSHNY and CDR2 SYGAGN come from the germline V gene. The CDR3 has 14 residues. The CDR3 sequence is CASSDASSAETLYF. CDR3 DNA, as far as it was read: TGTGCCAGCAGTGATGCAAGTAGTGCAGAA.

About this clone itself: The genes and germline here are from mouse. The read ends 4 residues shy of where the CDR3 ends; the end is completed using the germline J gene. The sample holds other DNA sequences that translate to the same CDR3. The rearrangement uses TRBV5 and TRBJ2-5, with TRBD2 identical over 7 bases. V trimming: 6 bases; J trimming: 0 bases; junction bases outside the gene matches: 3. The CDR3 has 14 residues. Looked up from germline, CDR1 is LGHNA and CDR2 is YNLKQL (reference sequence). The DNA read from the CDR3 is TGTGCCAGCAGTCGACTGGGAAACCAAGAC. Amino acids: CASSRLGNQD. In full, the CDR3 reads CASSRLGNQDTQYF.

Many counts were recorded for this clone. Gene names are the mouse ones. With the read ending 4 residues before the CDR3 end, the germline J gene is used to fill in that end. This sequence joins TRBV17 and TRBJ1-2, with 7 bases fitting TRBD1. V gave up 2 bases and J gave up 3 bases; unmatched junction bases: 0. The CDR3 runs to 13 residues. Germline V gene data show CDR1 as MNHDT and CDR2 as YYDKIL. CDR3 DNA (partial): TGTGCTAGCAGTAGACAGGGGGACTCC. Its translation is CASSRQGDS. In full, the CDR3 is CASSRQGDSDYTF.

Worth noting for this clone: The germline and genes are mouse ones. The read is 4 residues too short to cover the CDR3 end, so that end is filled in from the germline J gene. V is TRBV13-3 and J is TRBJ2-3, with D possibly matching TRBD1 (6 bases). CDR1 is NNHDY, CDR2 SYVADS, per germline. The V end was cut by 5 bases, the J end by 2 bases, with 12 bases between. The CDR3 loop spans 14 amino acids. This chain's CDR3 is CASRDNRVAETLYF. The part of the CDR3 DNA that was read is TGTGCCAGCAGGGACAACAGGGTTGCAGAA.

A word on this clone: Gene names denote mouse genes. The read ends 4 residues early relative to the CDR3; the germline J gene fills the gap. The sample has other DNA sequences that encode this CDR3 too. The chain joins TRBV19 to TRBJ2-5, with a tentative D call TRBD2 (6 bases). The CDR3 runs to 14 residues. Germline assignment: CDR1 FNHDT and CDR2 SITEND (reference sequence). V was shortened by 2 bases and J by 0 bases, with 7 bases between the two germline ends. Here the CDR3 reads CASSIGGNQDTQYF. The CDR3 bases that were read are TGTGCCAGCAGTATTGGGGGAAACCAAGAC.

Details on this clone: Gene names refer to mouse genes. The read comes to an end 4 residues before the CDR3 does, leaving the germline J gene to fill in the end. The chain recombines TRBV19 with TRBJ2-3; TRBD2 matches 11 bases. Germline CDR1 reads FNHDT; CDR2 reads SITEND (reference sequence). The CDR3 sequence is 15 residues long. V lost 4 bases, J lost 3 bases, and 4 bases stayed unmatched. The CDR3 bases that were read are TGTGCCAGCAGTGTCCACTGGGGGGGCGCAGAA. Its translation: CASSVHWGGAE. The whole CDR3 reads CASSVHWGGAETLYF. Full variable domain (outside the CDR3, taken from reference TRBV19 and TRBJ2-3): GGIITQTPKFLIGQEGQKLTLKCQQNFNHDTMYWYRQDSGKGLRLIYYSITENDLQKGDLSEGYDASREKKSSFSLTVTSAQKNEMAVFLCASSVHWGGAETLYFGSGTRLTVL.

About this clone: Mouse germline and gene names are used. The read ends 4 residues shy of where the CDR3 ends; the end is completed using the germline J gene. V and J are TRBV5 and TRBJ2-1; TRBD2 aligns across 14 bases. V lost 4 bases to trimming and J lost 2 bases; unmatched junction nucleotides: 7. This CDR3 contains 18 residues. CDR1 is LGHNA, CDR2 YNLKQL, per germline (reference sequence). Incomplete CDR3 DNA: TGTGCCAGCAGCCCCCGGGACTGGGGGGGCGCCGACTATGCT. It is translated as CASSPRDWGGADYA. The CDR3 in full is CASSPRDWGGADYAEQFF.

Of note for this clone: Mouse gene names apply. The CDR3 end falls 4 residues outside the read, so it is completed with the germline J gene. The gene calls are TRBV13-3 and TRBJ1-2; 7 bases fit TRBD1. This CDR3 has 14 amino acids. Germline V gene data show CDR1 as NNHDY and CDR2 as SYVADS. Trimming at V came to 3 bases and at J to 2 bases, leaving 4 bases not matched to a gene. The sequenced CDR3 bases are TGTGCCAGCAGTGCTACAGGGGTCAACTCC. Encoded protein: CASSATGVNS. In full, the CDR3 is CASSATGVNSDYTF.

On this clone: Germline and genes: mouse. The read ends 4 residues shy of where the CDR3 ends; the end is completed using the germline J gene. This sequence joins TRBV19 and TRBJ2-7; D possibly corresponds to TRBD2 (5 bases). The germline V gene has CDR1 FNHDT and CDR2 SITEND (reference sequence). Deletions cut 4 bases from V and 3 bases from J, with 11 bases between. This CDR3 spans 13 amino acids. CDR3 protein: CASSGLGNYEQYF. Incomplete CDR3 DNA: TGTGCCAGCAGTGGGTTGGGGAACTAT.

This clone occurred a few times. The gene names given are mouse names. The read halts 4 residues ahead of the CDR3 end, with the missing end drawn from the germline J gene. The chain carries TRBV1 and TRBJ1-1, with TRBD1 matching 11 bases. CDR3 length: 15 residues. Germline V gives CDR1 NSQYPW, CDR2 LRSPGD (reference sequence). The part of the CDR3 DNA that was read is TGCACCTGCAGTGCAACCGGGACAGGGGGTTCA. It yields the protein CTCSATGTGGS. The CDR3 in full is CTCSATGTGGSEVFF.

This clone was observed a few times. Germline and genes here are mouse. The read is 4 residues too short to cover the CDR3 end, so that end is filled in from the germline J gene. This chain links TRBV1 with TRBJ2-5; D perhaps matches TRBD1 (5 bases). Germline V gene lookup returns CDR1 NSQYPW and CDR2 LRSPGD (reference sequence). The CDR3 spans 14 residues. V lost 6 bases to trimming and J lost 2 bases, with 12 bases between them. Incomplete CDR3 DNA: TGCACCTGCAGCCTGGACAAAACCCAAGAC. This gives the protein CTCSLDKTQD. The full CDR3 is CTCSLDKTQDTQYF.

Comments on this clone: Gene names and germline refer to mouse. The read terminates 4 residues ahead of where the CDR3 ends, so the germline J gene completes it. The J gene is TRBJ1-2, the V gene TRBV19; a weak D match, TRBD1 (5 bases). V shed 5 bases and J shed 4 bases, with 12 bases lying between them. The V gene's germline CDR1 is FNHDT and CDR2 SITEND (reference sequence). The CDR3 contains 13 residues. The DNA read from the CDR3 is TGTGCCAGCAGCACCCCTCAGGGCTCC. This codes for CASSTPQGS. The full CDR3 protein reads CASSTPQGSDYTF.